Below, 31 T cell receptor beta chains from the same sample are listed, as sequenced in a study of identical twins. TCRdb re-called the 5' RACE reads through MiXCR, storing one row per CDR3 protein. The sample contains roughly 200,000 distinct CDR3 sequences, roughly 15% of which appear only once. The sample also formed part of further work on T cells expressing NK-cell markers.

Material: CD8+ T cells sorted from blood. The source of these receptors is a woman younger than 30 in good health.

This clonotype was picked up a small number of times. V usage is TRBV18 and J usage is TRBJ2-1, with 14 bases fitting TRBD2. Trimming removed 3 bases from V and 10 bases from J; junction bases left unmatched: 5. This CDR3 comprises 15 residues. Germline CDR1 KGHSH, CDR2 LQKENI. The CDR3 sequence: CASSPLGLAGEEQFF. The DNA of the CDR3 is TGTGCCAGCTCACCCCTGGGACTAGCGGGGGAGGAGCAGTTCTTC.

Written as DNA, the CDR3 is TGTGCCAGCAGTTACTCTCGCGGGTCCTACAATGAGCAGTTCTTC. It codes for CASSYSRGSYNEQFF. The chain uses TRBV6-5 and TRBJ2-1; D may be TRBD2 (5 bases). This CDR3 is built from 15 residues. Germline assignment: CDR1 MNHEY and CDR2 SVGAGI. The V and J ends lost 0 bases and 1 base respectively, with 7 bases between them.

The chain carries TRBV28 and TRBJ2-1; possibly TRBD1 or TRBD2 for D (5 bases each). The CDR3 runs 16 residues. V lost 6 bases to trimming and J lost 0 bases, with 15 bases between them. Germline V gene lookup returns CDR1 MDHEN and CDR2 SYDVKM. The CDR3 DNA reads as TGTGCCAGCAGCCCAGGGACGAGCCTCTCCTACAATGAGCAGTTCTTC. Translating it yields CASSPGTSLSYNEQFF.

This clonotype has more than one count but fewer than ten. One end of the junction fails to match germline, which may point to a read error. The CDR3 DNA follows: TGTGCCAGCAGCTTAAGTTCACCGGGACGACTCTTT. It yields the protein CASSLSSPGRLF. The chain is built from TRBV7-2 and TRBJ1-1; D might be TRBD1 (5 bases). Germline lookup yields CDR1 SGHTA and CDR2 FQGNSA. The CDR3 has 12 residues. The full variable domain, with the rest looked up from reference TRBV7-2 and TRBJ1-1, is GAGVSQSPSNKVTEKGKDVELRCDPISGHTALYWYRQSLGQGLEFLIYFQGNSAPDKSGLPSDRFSAERTGGSVSTLTIQRTQQEDSAVYLCASSLSSPGRLFGQGTRLTVV.

This clonotype was seen a handful of times. The genes are TRBV7-6 and TRBJ1-1; D unresolved. The germline V gene encodes CDR1 SGHVS and CDR2 FNYEAQ. The CDR3 is made up of 16 amino acids. Trimming left V 2 bases short and J 1 base short, with 14 bases between. The CDR3 region is CASSLLGGRQNTEAFF. The CDR3 DNA reads as TGTGCCAGCAGCTTATTGGGTGGCAGACAGAACACTGAAGCTTTCTTT.

This clonotype was counted a few times. This chain joins TRBV11-2 and TRBJ2-1; 7 bases fit TRBD1. This CDR3 is built from 16 residues. V shed 5 bases, J shed 8 bases, and the junction held 15 bases outside the gene matches. CDR1 SGHAT and CDR2 FQNNGV come from the germline V gene. The CDR3 DNA is TGTGCCAGCAGCACCGCCGGACAGGTAGCACATGATGAGCAGTTCTTC. It encodes CASSTAGQVAHDEQFF.

This clonotype has just a few counts. The J gene is TRBJ2-3, the V gene TRBV20-1; tentatively, D is TRBD1 (5 bases). V lost 3 bases and J lost 0, with 13 bases in between. CDR1 and CDR2 (germline): DFQATT, SNEGSKA (reference sequence). The CDR3 runs to 15 residues. The CDR3 here is CSASSETESTDTQYF. In DNA, the CDR3 is TGCAGTGCTAGTTCAGAGACAGAGAGCACAGATACGCAGTATTTT.

This clonotype was seen only a few times. The J gene is TRBJ2-1, the V gene TRBV11-2; 13 bases match TRBD2. Germline CDR1 SGHAT, CDR2 FQNNGV. The CDR3 contains 16 residues. Trimming took 5 bases from V and 8 from J; bases not matched to a gene: 9. CDR3 in DNA: TGTGCCAGCAGCCCCCGGACTAGCGGGAGTAAGCATGAGCAGTTCTTC. Amino acids: CASSPRTSGSKHEQFF.

V and J are TRBV7-9 and TRBJ1-3; D gene uncertain. V lost 4 bases to trimming and J lost 2 bases, with 3 bases between them. Germline V gene data show CDR1 as SEHNR and CDR2 as FQNEAQ (reference sequence). The CDR3 has 12 residues. The CDR3 loop reads CASSSTGNTIYF. CDR3 DNA: TGTGCCAGCAGCTCCACTGGAAACACCATATATTTT.

The chain combines TRBV25-1 with TRBJ2-2; the D call may be TRBD1 or TRBD2 (6 bases each). CDR3 length: 15 amino acids. Trimming cost V 9 bases and J 0 bases, with 14 bases left between them. Germline values: CDR1 MGHDK, CDR2 SYGVNS. The CDR3 reads CASGGRGPNTGELFF. In nucleotides, the CDR3 is TGTGCCAGTGGGGGGCGGGGACCGAACACCGGGGAGCTGTTTTTT.

This clonotype came up a few times. This rearrangement joins TRBV12-3 or TRBV12-4 to TRBJ1-5; D not certain. CDR3 length equals 14 residues. Trimming stripped 6 bases from V and 4 bases from J, with 13 bases between. The DNA for the CDR3 is TGTGCCAGCAGAAGCAGAGGAGTTAATCAGCCCCAGCATTTT. Translation gives CASRSRGVNQPQHF.

This clonotype was seen a handful of times. The chain links TRBV4-1 to TRBJ2-2; unclear D gene. The germline V and J ends were trimmed by 8 bases and 3 bases, with 19 bases remaining between them. Germline V gene sequence: CDR1 MGHRA, CDR2 YSYEKL. CDR3 size: 16 residues. The CDR3 DNA reads as TGCGCCAGCTTGGCTCATCCTAGACCTCACACCGGGGAGCTGTTTTTT. Translated, it gives CASLAHPRPHTGELFF.

Within the sample, this clonotype is medium-sized. This chain links TRBV12-3 or TRBV12-4 with TRBJ1-2; no clear D. The CDR3 has 13 amino acids. The V end was cut by 3 bases, the J end by 5 bases, with 10 bases between. The CDR3 sequence: CASSLGSTYGYTF. The CDR3 region has the DNA TGTGCCAGCAGTTTGGGGTCAACGTATGGCTACACCTTC.

This clonotype appeared a few times. This chain connects TRBV9 to TRBJ2-7; 7 bases agree with TRBD1. Germline trimming cut 4 bases from V and 6 bases from J; bases unmatched to any gene: 10. CDR3 size: 14 residues. Germline V CDR1 and CDR2: SGDLS, YYNGEE. The CDR3 sequence is CASSPGGESGEQYF. In DNA form, the CDR3 reads TGTGCCAGCAGCCCAGGGGGAGAATCGGGCGAGCAGTACTTC.

This clonotype was counted a few times. The chain couples TRBV4-3 to TRBJ2-1, with 12 positions matching TRBD2. J gave up 8 bases and V 1 base, and 9 bases lay outside the gene matches. The CDR3 totals 17 residues. The germline gives CDR1 LGHNA, CDR2 YSLEER. CDR3 in DNA: TGCGCCAGCAGCCAAGCTCTAGCGGGAGGGGTGGGGGATGAGCAGTTCTTC. It yields the protein CASSQALAGGVGDEQFF.

The rearrangement uses TRBV5-1 and TRBJ2-7, with D unclear. V lost 4 bases to trimming and J lost 5 bases, with 10 bases between them. CDR3 length equals 12 residues. Germline V CDR1 and CDR2: SGHRS, YFSETQ. CDR3 DNA: TGCGCCAGCAGCACCTCCGGCGACGAGCAGTACTTC. It is translated as CASSTSGDEQYF.

The chain links TRBV7-9 to TRBJ1-1; D not certain. The V end lost 5 bases, the J end lost 0 bases, and 10 bases lay between the germline ends. Germline V gene lookup returns CDR1 SEHNR and CDR2 FQNEAQ (reference sequence). The CDR3 covers 14 residues. The CDR3 sequence: CASSTTHLNTEAFF. The CDR3 DNA reads as TGTGCCAGCAGCACGACACATTTGAACACTGAAGCTTTCTTT.

The V gene is TRBV20-1, the J gene TRBJ2-7; D gene unclear. This CDR3 contains 15 residues. CDR1 and CDR2 (germline): DFQATT, SNEGSKA (reference sequence). Trimming removed 0 bases at V and 0 bases at J, with 12 bases between. The CDR3 bases are TGCAGTGCTAGAGATTGGAGCACAAGCTCCTACGAGCAGTACTTC. This sequence encodes CSARDWSTSSYEQYF.

This clonotype was seen only a few times. The chain couples TRBV9 to TRBJ1-2; weak D call: TRBD1 (6 bases). CDR3 length equals 15 residues. V was trimmed by 0 bases and J by 12 bases, leaving 21 bases between them. Germline V gene sequence: CDR1 SGDLS, CDR2 YYNGEE. The CDR3, as DNA: TGTGCCAGCAGCGTAGTCGGGACACGGGGTGGGGAGGACACCTTC. It is translated as CASSVVGTRGGEDTF.

The chain carries TRBV19 and TRBJ1-6; D remains ambiguous. Deletions cut 5 bases from V and 7 bases from J, with 15 bases between. CDR3 length equals 15 residues. Germline values: CDR1 LNHDA, CDR2 SQIVND (reference sequence). CDR3 in DNA: TGTGCCAGTAGTGGAGAGTCTGTATTGAATTCACCCCTCCACTTT. Its protein is CASSGESVLNSPLHF. The entire variable domain, with the rest obtained from reference TRBV19 and TRBJ1-6, is as follows: DGGITQSPKYLFRKEGQNVTLSCEQNLNHDAMYWYRQDPGQGLRLIYYSQIVNDFQKGDIAEGYSVSREKKESFPLTVTSAQKNPTAFYLCASSGESVLNSPLHFGNGTRLTVT.

The rearrangement joins TRBV7-9 to TRBJ2-7; D is unclear. This CDR3 has 15 residues. The V gene's germline CDR1 is SEHNR and CDR2 FQNEAQ (reference sequence). Trimming removed 1 base from V and 0 bases from J, with 10 bases in between. CDR3 in amino acids: CASSLVLGISYEQYF. The CDR3 DNA is TGTGCCAGCAGCTTAGTCCTAGGCATCTCCTACGAGCAGTACTTC.

This clonotype was counted once. The chain has TRBV12-5 and TRBJ2-2; maybe TRBD1 (5 bases). This CDR3 is 13 amino acids long. The germline V and J ends were trimmed by 3 bases and 4 bases, with 6 bases remaining between them. Germline V CDR1 and CDR2: LGHNT, FRNRAP. The CDR3 DNA follows: TGTGCTAGTGGTTTTGACAGCACCGGGGAGCTGTTTTTT. It specifies CASGFDSTGELFF.

This clonotype was counted between two and nine times. This sequence joins TRBV7-2 and TRBJ2-1; TRBD1 matches at 7 bases. The CDR3 totals 12 residues. Looked up from germline, CDR1 is SGHTA and CDR2 is FQGNSA. The trim removed 8 bases at V and 7 bases at J, leaving 5 bases unmatched. The CDR3 DNA reads TGTGCCAGCGACAGACAGGGTAATGAGCAGTTCTTC. It encodes CASDRQGNEQFF.

The chain couples TRBV27 to TRBJ1-1, with TRBD1 as a possible D gene (5 bases). In germline, CDR1 is MNHEY, CDR2 SMNVEV (reference sequence). Trimming cost V 5 bases and J 2 bases, with 12 bases left between them. CDR3 size: 14 residues. CDR3 in DNA: TGTGCCAGCAGTCCCCCGGGACTTAACACTGAAGCTTTCTTT. As protein: CASSPPGLNTEAFF.

The J gene is TRBJ2-2, the V gene TRBV20-1; D is possibly TRBD1 or TRBD2 (5 bases each). The germline V gene has CDR1 DFQATT and CDR2 SNEGSKA (reference sequence). V was clipped by 4 bases and J by 3 bases, with 9 bases between them. The CDR3 length is 13 residues. DNA of the CDR3: TGCAGTGCTAAGGGGAGAGACACCGGGGAGCTGTTTTTT. Amino acid sequence: CSAKGRDTGELFF.

V and J are TRBV19 and TRBJ2-1; unclear D gene. Germline V CDR1 and CDR2: LNHDA, SQIVND (reference sequence). Trimming removed 5 bases at V and 2 bases at J, with 10 bases between. This CDR3 comprises 14 residues. The CDR3 loop is CASSPPPTYNEQFF. The CDR3, as DNA: TGTGCCAGTAGTCCCCCCCCGACCTACAATGAGCAGTTCTTC.

There are many counts of this clonotype. The chain joins TRBV5-1 to TRBJ2-7, with D unresolved. V was shortened by 0 bases and J by 7 bases, with 11 bases between the two germline ends. CDR1 is SGHRS and CDR2 is YFSETQ in the germline V gene. This CDR3 spans 13 amino acids. The CDR3: CASSLGPTLEQYF. In nucleotides, the CDR3 is TGCGCCAGCAGCTTGGGACCGACTCTAGAGCAGTACTTC.

This clonotype has a count of ten or more. The chain couples TRBV6-5 to TRBJ2-7, with no clear D. Germline loops: CDR1 MNHEY, CDR2 SVGAGI. Trimming stripped 2 bases from V and 6 bases from J, with 11 bases between. This CDR3 is built from 13 residues. The chain's CDR3 is CASSYGWFAEQYF. The CDR3 DNA reads as TGTGCCAGCAGTTACGGTTGGTTTGCCGAGCAGTACTTC.

This sequence joins TRBV29-1 and TRBJ2-1; 10 bases map to TRBD2. There are 15 residues in the CDR3. The V gene end was trimmed by 4 bases and the J gene end by 9 bases; junction bases not matched to a gene: 12. Germline V gives CDR1 SQVTM, CDR2 ANQGSEA. DNA of the CDR3: TGCAGCGTTGTGGGGGTAATAGCGGGAGGAGGTGAGCAGTTCTTC. Encoded protein: CSVVGVIAGGGEQFF.

J is TRBJ2-7 and V is TRBV5-1, with D maybe TRBD2 (5 bases). V dropped 4 bases and J dropped 0 bases, with 11 bases sitting between them. Per the germline V gene, CDR1 is SGHRS and CDR2 is YFSETQ. The CDR3 is made up of 14 amino acids. The CDR3 coding sequence is TGCGCCAGCAGCCTCCAGCGGAGCTCCTACGAGCAGTACTTC. Translated: CASSLQRSSYEQYF.

This clonotype was found a few times. As DNA, the CDR3 is TGTGCCAGCAGTTTAGAGGGAGTGGTTAGGGGAGAGCAGTACTTC. This sequence encodes CASSLEGVVRGEQYF. The genes are TRBV12-3 or TRBV12-4 and TRBJ2-7; D is perhaps TRBD1 or TRBD2 (5 bases each). The CDR3 loop spans 15 amino acids. Trimming removed 1 base at V and 7 bases at J, with 17 bases between.